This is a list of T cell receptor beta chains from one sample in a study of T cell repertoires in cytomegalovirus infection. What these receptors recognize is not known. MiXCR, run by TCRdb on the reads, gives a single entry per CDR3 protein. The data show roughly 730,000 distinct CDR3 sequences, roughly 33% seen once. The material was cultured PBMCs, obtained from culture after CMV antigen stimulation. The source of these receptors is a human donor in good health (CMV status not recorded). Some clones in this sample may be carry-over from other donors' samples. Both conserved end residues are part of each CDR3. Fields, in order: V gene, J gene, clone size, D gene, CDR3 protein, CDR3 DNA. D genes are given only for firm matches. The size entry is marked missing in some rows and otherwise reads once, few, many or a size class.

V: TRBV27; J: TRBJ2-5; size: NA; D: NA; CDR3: CASSFLRGTQYF; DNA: TGTGCCAGCAGTTTCTTGCGGGGGACCCAGTACTTC
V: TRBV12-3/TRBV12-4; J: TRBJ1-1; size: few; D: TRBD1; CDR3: CASSFVTGEEAFF; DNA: TGTGCCAGCAGTTTCGTCACAGGGGAAGAAGCTTTCTTT
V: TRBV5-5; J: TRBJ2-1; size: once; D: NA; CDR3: CASATSSRNEQFF; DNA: TGTGCCAGCGCTACCTCATCGCGGAATGAGCAGTTCTTC
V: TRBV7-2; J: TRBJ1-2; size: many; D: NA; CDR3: CASSRDAQRGGYTF; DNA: TGTGCCAGCAGCAGGGACGCACAAAGGGGTGGCTACACCTTC
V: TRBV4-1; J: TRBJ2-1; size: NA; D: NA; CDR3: CASSQVASLQLDEQFF; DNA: TGCGCCAGCAGCCAAGTGGCAAGTCTACAGTTGGATGAGCAGTTCTTC
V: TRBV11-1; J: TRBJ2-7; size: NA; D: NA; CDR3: CASSPRVRVDGEQYF; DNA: TGTGCCAGCAGCCCTCGTGTCAGGGTGGATGGGGAGCAGTACTTC
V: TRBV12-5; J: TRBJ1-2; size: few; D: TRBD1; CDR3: CASGSGTDYGYTF; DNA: TGTGCTAGTGGTTCCGGGACAGACTATGGCTACACCTTC
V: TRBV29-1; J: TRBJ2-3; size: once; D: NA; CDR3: CSTRTDTQYF; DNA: TGCAGCACCCGGACAGATACGCAGTATTTT
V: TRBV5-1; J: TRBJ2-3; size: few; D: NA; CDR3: CASSRAGQSTDTQYF; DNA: TGCGCCAGCTCACGCGCGGGACAGAGCACAGATACGCAGTATTTT
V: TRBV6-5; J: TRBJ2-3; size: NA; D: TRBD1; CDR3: CASKGDRETDTQYF; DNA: TGTGCCAGCAAGGGGGACAGGGAAACAGATACGCAGTATTTT
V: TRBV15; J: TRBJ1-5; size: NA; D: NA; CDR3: CATSRDTVKGWNPQHF; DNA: TGTGCCACCAGCAGAGATACTGTTAAAGGGTGGAATCCCCAGCATTTT
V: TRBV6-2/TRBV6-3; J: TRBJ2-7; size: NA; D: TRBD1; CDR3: CASSYRHGQGISYEQYF; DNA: TGTGCCAGCAGTTACCGGCATGGACAGGGGATTTCCTACGAGCAGTACTTC
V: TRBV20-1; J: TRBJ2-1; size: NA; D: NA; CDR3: CSARDPAESSWEQFF; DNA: TGCAGTGCTAGAGATCCAGCGGAATCTTCTTGGGAGCAGTTCTTC
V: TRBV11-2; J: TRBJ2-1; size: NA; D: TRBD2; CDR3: CASSLQAGGYNEQFF; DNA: TGTGCCAGCAGCCTTCAGGCGGGAGGGTACAATGAGCAGTTCTTC
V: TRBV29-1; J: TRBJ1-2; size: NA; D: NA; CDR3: CSVGTDDYGYTF; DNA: TGCAGCGTTGGGACAGACGACTATGGCTACACCTTC
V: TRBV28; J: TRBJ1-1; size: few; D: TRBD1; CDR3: CASREQGGTEAFF; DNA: TGTGCCAGCAGAGAACAGGGGGGCACTGAAGCTTTCTTT
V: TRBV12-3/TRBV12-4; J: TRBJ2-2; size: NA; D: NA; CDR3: CASSLWGGGTGELFF; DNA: TGTGCCAGCAGTTTATGGGGAGGGGGCACCGGGGAGCTGTTTTTT
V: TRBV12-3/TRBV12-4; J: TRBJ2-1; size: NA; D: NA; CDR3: CASTGLASAWQFF; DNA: TGTGCCAGCACAGGGCTGGCGTCCGCATGGCAGTTCTTC
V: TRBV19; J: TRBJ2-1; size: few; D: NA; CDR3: CASSMSGGNYNEQFF; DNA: TGTGCCAGTAGTATGTCAGGGGGGAACTACAATGAGCAGTTCTTC
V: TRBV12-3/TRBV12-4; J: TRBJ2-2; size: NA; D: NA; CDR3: CASSPRGRGARAGELFF; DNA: TGTGCCAGCAGTCCAAGGGGGCGGGGGGCTCGGGCCGGGGAGCTGTTTTTT
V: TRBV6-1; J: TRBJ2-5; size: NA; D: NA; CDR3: CASSDVIFFGGVETQYF; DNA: TGTGCCAGCAGTGACGTTATTTTCTTCGGGGGCGTCGAGACCCAGTACTTC
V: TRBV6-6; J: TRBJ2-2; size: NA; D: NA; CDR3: CALSQGQILSNTGELFF; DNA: TGTGCCTTATCGCAGGGACAAATACTCTCGAACACCGGGGAGCTGTTTTTT
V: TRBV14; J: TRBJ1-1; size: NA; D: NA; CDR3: CASSQDLFAEAFF; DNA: TGTGCCAGCAGCCAAGATTTGTTCGCTGAAGCTTTCTTT
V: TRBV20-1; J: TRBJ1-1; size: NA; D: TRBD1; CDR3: CRVGQGNTEAFF; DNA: TGCAGGGTCGGACAGGGGAACACTGAAGCTTTCTTT
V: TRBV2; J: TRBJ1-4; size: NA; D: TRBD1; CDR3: CASSGRTGAEKLFF; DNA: TGTGCCAGCAGCGGGCGGACAGGGGCTGAAAAACTGTTTTTT
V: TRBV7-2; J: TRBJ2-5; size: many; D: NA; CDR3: CASSSRTFQETQYF; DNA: TGTGCCAGCAGCTCGAGGACTTTCCAAGAGACCCAGTACTTC
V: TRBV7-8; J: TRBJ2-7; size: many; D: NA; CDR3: CASTAGHREGYEQYF; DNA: TGTGCCAGCACAGCCGGACACCGAGAGGGCTACGAGCAGTACTTC
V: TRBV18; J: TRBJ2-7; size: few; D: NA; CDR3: CASSRDREEQYF; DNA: TGTGCCAGCTCACGCGACCGGGAGGAGCAGTACTTC
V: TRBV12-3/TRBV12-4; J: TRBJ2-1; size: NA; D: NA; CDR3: CASSFGLANEQFF; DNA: TGTGCCAGCAGTTTTGGCCTAGCCAATGAGCAGTTCTTC
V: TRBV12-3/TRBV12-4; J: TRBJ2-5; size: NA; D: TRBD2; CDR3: CASSFGSGRAWETQYF; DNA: TGTGCCAGCAGTTTTGGCAGCGGGAGGGCCTGGGAGACCCAGTACTTC
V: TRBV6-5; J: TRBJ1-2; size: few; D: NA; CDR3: CASSYLGADLYGYTF; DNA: TGTGCCAGCAGTTACCTGGGGGCGGACCTCTATGGCTACACCTTC
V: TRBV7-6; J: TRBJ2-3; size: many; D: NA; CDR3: CASSTGRTDTQYF; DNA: TGTGCCAGCTCGACAGGACGCACAGATACGCAGTATTTT
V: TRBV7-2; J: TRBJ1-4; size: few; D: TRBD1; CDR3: CASRPGTGGERLFF; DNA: TGTGCCAGCAGACCTGGGACAGGGGGCGAAAGACTGTTTTTT
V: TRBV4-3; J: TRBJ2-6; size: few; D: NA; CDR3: CASSQGTGANVLTF; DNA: TGCGCCAGCAGCCAAGGGACTGGGGCCAACGTCCTGACTTTC
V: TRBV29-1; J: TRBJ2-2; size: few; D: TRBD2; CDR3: CSVGGGRADPGELFF; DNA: TGCAGCGTTGGAGGCGGGAGGGCCGACCCCGGGGAGCTGTTTTTT
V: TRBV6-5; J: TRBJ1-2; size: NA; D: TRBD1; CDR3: CASRTGFGGFTF; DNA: TGTGCCAGCAGGACAGGGTTCGGTGGCTTCACCTTC
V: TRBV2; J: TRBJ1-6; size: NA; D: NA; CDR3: CASSEAQNYNSPLHF; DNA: TGTGCCAGCAGTGAGGCGCAGAACTATAATTCACCCCTCCACTTT
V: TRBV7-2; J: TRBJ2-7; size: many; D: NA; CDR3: CASSLEAAGFYEQYF; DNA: TGTGCCAGCAGCTTAGAAGCGGCAGGATTCTACGAGCAGTACTTC
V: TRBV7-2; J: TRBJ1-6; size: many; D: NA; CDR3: CASSLEVLLSPLHF; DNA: TGTGCCAGCAGCTTAGAGGTCCTGCTTTCACCCCTCCACTTT
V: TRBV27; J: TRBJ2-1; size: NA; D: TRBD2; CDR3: CASKRLAGGPARPYNEQFF; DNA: TGTGCCAGCAAACGACTAGCGGGAGGGCCTGCCCGCCCCTACAATGAGCAGTTCTTC
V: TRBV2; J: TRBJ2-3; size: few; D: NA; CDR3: CASVPAGSTDTQYF; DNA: TGTGCCAGCGTCCCAGCGGGCAGCACAGATACGCAGTATTTT